A selection of T cell receptor beta chains follows, all from one sample in a study of OX40 agonist ivuxolimab in advanced cancers. The table came from immunoSEQ multiplex PCR; TCRdb's copy has only in-frame clones and leaves some out. The sample contains about 68,000 clones, approximately 87% of which appear only once. This specimen consisted of CD4+ or CD8+ T cells sorted from blood, obtained in a trial of the OX40 agonist ivuxolimab. Every receptor here comes from an adult with an advanced solid tumor such as melanoma, head and neck, liver or kidney cancer. Both conserved end residues are part of each CDR3. A D gene is named only where the DNA matches it firmly. The size entry is marked missing in some rows and otherwise reads once, few, many or a size class.

D,length,V,size,J,CDR3,DNA
NA,14,TRBV19,NA,TRBJ2-7,CASSIAGGSYEQYF,TGTGCCAGTAGTATAGCGGGGGGCAGCTACGAGCAGTACTTC
NA,11,TRBV29-1,NA,TRBJ1-3,CSVTVGNTIYF,TGCAGCGTGACAGTTGGAAACACCATATATTTT
NA,20,TRBV10-3,few,TRBJ1-1,CAISEGGTSKIGSLGTEAFF,TGTGCCATCAGTGAGGGTGGGACCTCCAAAATTGGGAGCTTAGGCACTGAAGCTTTCTTT
NA,12,TRBV5-1,NA,TRBJ2-3,CASSFLGDTQYF,TGCGCCAGCAGCTTTCTAGGTGATACGCAGTATTTT
TRBD1,13,TRBV2,NA,TRBJ2-1,CASQGALYNEQFF,TGTGCCAGCCAGGGGGCTCTCTACAATGAGCAGTTCTTC
NA,12,TRBV18,NA,TRBJ2-7,CASSPREGEQYF,TGTGCCAGCTCACCAAGAGAGGGCGAGCAGTACTTC
NA,16,TRBV18,NA,TRBJ2-3,CASSPSMGASGDTQYF,TGTGCCAGCTCACCTTCTATGGGGGCGAGTGGAGATACGCAGTATTTT
NA,14,TRBV5-1,NA,TRBJ1-1,CASSFVPSNTEAFF,TGCGCCAGCAGCTTCGTCCCCTCGAACACTGAAGCTTTCTTT
NA,11,TRBV7-9,once,TRBJ2-7,CASSPSYEQYF,TGTGCCAGCAGCCCCTCGTATGAGCAGTACTTC
TRBD1,15,TRBV7-9,NA,TRBJ2-7,CASSPPGTGRGEQCF,TGTGCCAGCAGCCCCCCGGGGACAGGGAGAGGCGAGCAGTGCTTC
NA,13,TRBV6-5,NA,TRBJ1-3,CASRLNSGNTIYF,TGTGCCAGCAGGCTAAACTCTGGAAACACCATATATTTT
NA,13,TRBV10-3,NA,TRBJ2-3,CAISEPRGDTQYF,TGTGCCATCAGTGAGCCCCGGGGAGATACGCAGTATTTT
NA,15,TRBV7-8,NA,TRBJ1-1,CASSPDPLSNTEAFF,TGTGCCAGCAGCCCAGACCCTTTATCGAACACTGAAGCTTTCTTT
NA,15,TRBV7-2,NA,TRBJ1-3,CASSRGQTSGNTIYF,TGTGCCAGCAGCCGAGGGCAGACCTCTGGAAACACCATATATTTT
NA,15,TRBV7-2,NA,TRBJ2-5,CASSSSLVRRETQYF,TGTGCCAGCAGCTCCTCCCTTGTGCGGCGGGAGACCCAGTACTTC
NA,15,TRBV21-1,NA,TRBJ2-5,CASSVPQGVWETQYF,TGTGCCAGCAGCGTCCCCCAGGGTGTTTGGGAGACCCAGTACTTC
NA,14,TRBV5-1,NA,TRBJ2-1,CASSGPTAYNEQFF,TGCGCCAGCAGCGGTCCGACAGCGTACAATGAGCAGTTCTTC
NA,13,TRBV6-5,once,TRBJ1-4,CASSPAGHEKLFF,TGTGCCAGCAGTCCCGCGGGGCATGAAAAACTGTTTTTT
NA,13,TRBV12-5,once,TRBJ1-3,CASGLYGINTIYF,TGTGCTAGTGGTTTGTACGGGATAAACACCATATATTTT
TRBD1,15,TRBV19,NA,TRBJ2-3,CASSAQGATTDTQYF,TGTGCCAGTAGTGCACAGGGGGCAACTACCGATACGCAGTATTTT
NA,15,TRBV7-9,NA,TRBJ2-3,CASSPRGGHTDTQYF,TGTGCCAGCAGCCCCCGCGGGGGACACACAGATACGCAGTATTTT
TRBD2,13,TRBV7-3,few,TRBJ2-5,CASSLRGGETQYF,TGTGCCAGCAGCTTAAGGGGGGGAGAGACCCAGTACTTC
NA,13,TRBV28,NA,TRBJ1-5,CASSLLMGQPQHF,TGTGCCAGCAGTTTATTAATGGGTCAGCCCCAGCATTTT
NA,15,TRBV4-3,NA,TRBJ1-4,CASSQDWQQNEKLFF,TGCGCCAGCAGCCAAGATTGGCAGCAAAATGAAAAACTGTTTTTT
NA,13,TRBV5-6,NA,TRBJ2-3,CASSLGEENTQYF,TGTGCCAGCAGCTTGGGGGAGGAGAATACGCAGTATTTT
NA,15,TRBV5-4,NA,TRBJ2-5,CASSLGGRQQETQYF,TGTGCCAGCAGCTTGGGTGGGCGGCAGCAAGAGACCCAGTACTTC
NA,13,TRBV7-2,NA,TRBJ1-2,CASSPEDTRPNTF,TGTGCCAGCAGCCCCGAGGACACTCGCCCCAATACCTTC
TRBD1,16,TRBV5-6,NA,TRBJ2-3,CASSIRDRGRGDTQYF,TGTGCCAGCAGCATCCGGGACAGGGGGCGCGGAGATACGCAGTATTTT
NA,16,TRBV19,NA,TRBJ1-2,CASKAGSWTPFEGYTF,TGTGCCAGTAAGGCAGGGAGTTGGACCCCTTTTGAAGGCTACACCTTC
NA,13,TRBV10-1,NA,TRBJ2-5,CASSDVIQETQYF,TGCGCCAGCAGTGATGTGATCCAAGAGACCCAGTACTTC
NA,13,TRBV23-1,NA,TRBJ1-2,CAISFKFGYGYTF,TGCGCCATCTCTTTTAAGTTTGGCTATGGCTACACCTTC
TRBD2,15,TRBV10-1,NA,TRBJ2-7,CASSGTSGSSYEQYF,TGCGCCAGCAGTGGAACTAGCGGGAGTTCCTACGAGCAGTACTTC
NA,15,TRBV5-1,NA,TRBJ1-6,CASSLDTGWDSPLHF,TGCGCCAGCAGCTTGGATACAGGGTGGGATTCACCCCTCCACTTT
NA,13,TRBV28,NA,TRBJ1-2,CASRLVGNYGYTF,TGTGCCAGCAGGCTAGTAGGGAACTATGGCTACACCTTC
NA,15,TRBV5-1,NA,TRBJ2-7,CASSLNPAYFYEQYF,TGCGCCAGCAGCTTAAATCCCGCCTATTTCTACGAGCAGTACTTC
TRBD1,13,TRBV2,NA,TRBJ1-1,CASSTTGDTEAFF,TGTGCCAGCAGCACCACAGGGGACACTGAAGCTTTCTTT
NA,16,TRBV5-6,once,TRBJ1-2,CASSSDLLPYNYGYTF,TGTGCCAGCAGCTCGGACCTACTCCCTTATAACTATGGCTACACCTTC
TRBD1,14,TRBV7-9,few,TRBJ1-6,CASSETGVNSPLHF,TGTGCCAGCAGCGAAACAGGGGTCAATTCACCCCTCCACTTT
NA,16,TRBV7-9,NA,TRBJ1-3,CASSFGAVSSGNTIYF,TGTGCCAGCAGCTTTGGCGCGGTGTCCTCTGGAAACACCATATATTTT